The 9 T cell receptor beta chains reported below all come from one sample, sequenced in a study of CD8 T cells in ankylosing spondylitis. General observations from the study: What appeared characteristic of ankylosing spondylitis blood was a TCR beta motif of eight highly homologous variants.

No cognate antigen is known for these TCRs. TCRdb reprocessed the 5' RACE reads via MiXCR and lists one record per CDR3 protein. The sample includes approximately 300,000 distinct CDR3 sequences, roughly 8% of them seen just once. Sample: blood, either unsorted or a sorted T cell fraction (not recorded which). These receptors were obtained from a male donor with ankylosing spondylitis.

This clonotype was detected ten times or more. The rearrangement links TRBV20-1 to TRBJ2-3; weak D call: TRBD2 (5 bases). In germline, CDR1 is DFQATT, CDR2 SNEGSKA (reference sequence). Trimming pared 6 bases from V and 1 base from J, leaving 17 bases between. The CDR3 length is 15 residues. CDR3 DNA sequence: TGCAGTGCCCAACCTACGAGCGGAGGCACAGATACGCAGTATTTT. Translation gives CSAQPTSGGTDTQYF.

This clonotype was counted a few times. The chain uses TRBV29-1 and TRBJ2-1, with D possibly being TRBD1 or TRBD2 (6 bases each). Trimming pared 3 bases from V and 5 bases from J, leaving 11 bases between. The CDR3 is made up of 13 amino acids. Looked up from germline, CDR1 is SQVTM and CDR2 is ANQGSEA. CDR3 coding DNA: TGCAGCGTTGAGGGGGGCCTTAACAATGAGCAGTTCTTC. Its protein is CSVEGGLNNEQFF.

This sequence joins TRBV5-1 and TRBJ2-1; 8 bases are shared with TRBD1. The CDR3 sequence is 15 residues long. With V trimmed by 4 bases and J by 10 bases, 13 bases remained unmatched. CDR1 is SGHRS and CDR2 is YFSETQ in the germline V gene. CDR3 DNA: TGCGCCAGCAGCCCCTATGACAGGGGAGGCACCGAGCAGTTCTTC. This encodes CASSPYDRGGTEQFF.

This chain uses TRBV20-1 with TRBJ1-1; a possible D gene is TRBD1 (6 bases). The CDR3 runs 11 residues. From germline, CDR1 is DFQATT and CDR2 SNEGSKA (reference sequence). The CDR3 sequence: CSGAGAGEAFF. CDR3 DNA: TGCAGCGGGGCAGGGGCCGGTGAAGCTTTCTTT.

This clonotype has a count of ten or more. DNA for the CDR3: TGCAGTGCGGTGGCAGGGGTGACAGATACGCAGTATTTT. Its translation is CSAVAGVTDTQYF. The J gene is TRBJ2-3, the V gene TRBV20-1, with D maybe TRBD1 (6 bases). V lost 6 bases and J 3 bases, leaving 13 bases between the germline ends. CDR3 length equals 13 residues. The germline V gene has CDR1 DFQATT and CDR2 SNEGSKA (reference sequence).

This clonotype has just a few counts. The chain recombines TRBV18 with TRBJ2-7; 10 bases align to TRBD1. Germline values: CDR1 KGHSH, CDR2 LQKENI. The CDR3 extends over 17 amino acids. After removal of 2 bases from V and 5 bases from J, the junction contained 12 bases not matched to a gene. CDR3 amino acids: CASSPSTTGTGVDEQYF. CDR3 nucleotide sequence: TGTGCCAGCTCACCATCGACTACCGGGACAGGGGTTGACGAGCAGTACTTC. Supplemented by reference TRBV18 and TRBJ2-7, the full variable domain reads NAGVMQNPRHLVRRRGQEARLRCSPMKGHSHVYWYRQLPEEGLKFMVYLQKENIIDESGMPKERFSAEFPKEGPSILRIQQVVRGDSAAYFCASSPSTTGTGVDEQYFGPGTRLTVT.

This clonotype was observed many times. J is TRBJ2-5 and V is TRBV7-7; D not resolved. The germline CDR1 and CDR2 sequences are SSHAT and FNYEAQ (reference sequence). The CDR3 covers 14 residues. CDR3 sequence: CAVNMRGTQETQYF. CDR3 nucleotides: TGTGCGGTTAATATGAGAGGTACTCAAGAGACCCAGTACTTC.

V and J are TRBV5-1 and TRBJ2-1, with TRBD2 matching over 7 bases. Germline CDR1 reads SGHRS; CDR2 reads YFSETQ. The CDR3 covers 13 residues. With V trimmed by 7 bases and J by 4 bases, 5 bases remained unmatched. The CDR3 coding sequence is TGCGCCAGCCGGCCTAGCGGTTACAATGAGCAGTTCTTC. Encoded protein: CASRPSGYNEQFF.

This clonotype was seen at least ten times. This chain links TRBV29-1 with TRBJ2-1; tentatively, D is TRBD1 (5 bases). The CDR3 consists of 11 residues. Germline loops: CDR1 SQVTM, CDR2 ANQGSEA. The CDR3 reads CGAGLYNEQFF. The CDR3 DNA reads TGCGGGGCTGGCCTCTACAATGAGCAGTTCTTC.